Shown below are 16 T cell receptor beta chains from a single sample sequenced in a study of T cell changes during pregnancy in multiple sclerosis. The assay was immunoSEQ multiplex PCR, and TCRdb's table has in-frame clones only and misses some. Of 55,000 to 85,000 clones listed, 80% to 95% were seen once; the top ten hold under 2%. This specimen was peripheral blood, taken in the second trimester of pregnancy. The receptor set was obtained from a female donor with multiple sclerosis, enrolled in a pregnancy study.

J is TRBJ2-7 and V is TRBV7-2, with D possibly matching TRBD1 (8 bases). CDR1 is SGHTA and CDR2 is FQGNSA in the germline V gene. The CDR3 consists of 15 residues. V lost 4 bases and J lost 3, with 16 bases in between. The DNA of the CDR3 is TGTGCCAGCAGCTCCGTACAGGGGGGGAACTACGAGCAGTACTTC. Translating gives CASSSVQGGNYEQYF.

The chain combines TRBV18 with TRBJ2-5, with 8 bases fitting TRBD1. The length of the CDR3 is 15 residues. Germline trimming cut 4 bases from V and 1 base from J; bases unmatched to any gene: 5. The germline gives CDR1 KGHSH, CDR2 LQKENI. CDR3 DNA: TGTGCCAGCTCACTACTCGGGACAGGCCAAGAGACCCAGTACTTC. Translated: CASSLLGTGQETQYF.

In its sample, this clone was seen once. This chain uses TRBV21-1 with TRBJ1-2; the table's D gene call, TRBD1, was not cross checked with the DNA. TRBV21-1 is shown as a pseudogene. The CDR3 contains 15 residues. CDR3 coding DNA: TGTGCCAGCAGCAAACTCCGGGACAGGGACTATGGCTACACCTTC. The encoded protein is CASSKLRDRDYGYTF.

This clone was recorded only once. The CDR3 DNA sequence: TGTGCCAGTAGTATTACCGGGACAGACTCCTACGAGCAGTACTTC. This sequence encodes CASSITGTDSYEQYF. The chain has TRBV19 and TRBJ2-7, with 7 bases lining up with TRBD1. The V gene end was trimmed by 3 bases and the J gene end by 0 bases; junction bases not matched to a gene: 5. The CDR3 spans 15 residues. Germline assignment: CDR1 LNHDA and CDR2 SQIVND (reference sequence).

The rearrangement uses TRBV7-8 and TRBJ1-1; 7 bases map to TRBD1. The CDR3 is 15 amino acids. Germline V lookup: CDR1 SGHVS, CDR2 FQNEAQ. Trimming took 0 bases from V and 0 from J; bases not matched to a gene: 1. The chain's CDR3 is CASSLAGQVNTEAFF. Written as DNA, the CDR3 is TGTGCCAGCAGCTTAGCCGGACAGGTGAACACTGAAGCTTTCTTT.

CDR3 amino acids: CASSPRTGVSTGELFF. The DNA of the CDR3 is TGCGCCAGCAGCCCCAGGACAGGGGTTAGCACCGGGGAGCTGTTTTTT. This chain uses TRBV4-3 with TRBJ2-2; 9 bases map to TRBD1. V lost 4 bases and J lost 4; bases outside the gene matches: 7. The CDR3 totals 16 residues. Germline V lookup: CDR1 LGHNA, CDR2 YSLEER.

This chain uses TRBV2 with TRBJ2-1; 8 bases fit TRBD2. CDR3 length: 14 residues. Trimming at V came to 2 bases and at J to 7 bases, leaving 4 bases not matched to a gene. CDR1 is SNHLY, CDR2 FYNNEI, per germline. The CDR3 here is CASSEQGLVNEQFF. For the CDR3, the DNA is TGTGCCAGCAGTGAACAGGGACTAGTTAATGAGCAGTTCTTC. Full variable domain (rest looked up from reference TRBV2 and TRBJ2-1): EPEVTQTPSHQVTQMGQEVILRCVPISNHLYFYWYRQILGQKVEFLVSFYNNEISEKSEIFDDQFSVERPDGSNFTLKIRSTKLEDSAMYFCASSEQGLVNEQFFGPGTRLTVL.

The CDR3 region is CASSWGGLRGTEAFF. The CDR3 DNA is TGTGCCAGCAGTTGGGGGGGCCTTAGAGGGACTGAAGCTTTCTTT. The chain employs TRBV5-4 and TRBJ1-1, with D perhaps TRBD1 (6 bases). V shed 5 bases and J shed 5 bases, with 19 bases lying between them. Per the germline V gene, CDR1 is SGHNT and CDR2 is YYREEE (reference sequence). The CDR3 totals 15 residues.

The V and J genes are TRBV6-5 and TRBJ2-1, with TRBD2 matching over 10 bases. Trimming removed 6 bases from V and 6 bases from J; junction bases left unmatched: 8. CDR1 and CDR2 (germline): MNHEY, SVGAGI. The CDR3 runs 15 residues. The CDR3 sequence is CASRVSGRARNEQFF. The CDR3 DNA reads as TGTGCCAGCAGGGTAAGCGGGAGGGCCCGCAATGAGCAGTTCTTC.

CDR3 protein: CASSPPHTSYEQYF. CDR3 in DNA: TGTGCCAGCAGTCCCCCCCACACCTCCTACGAGCAGTACTTC. The rearrangement uses TRBV28 and TRBJ2-7; D is unclear. The V end was cut by 5 bases, the J end by 0 bases, with 11 bases between. Germline CDR1 and CDR2: MDHEN and SYDVKM. The CDR3 extends over 14 amino acids.

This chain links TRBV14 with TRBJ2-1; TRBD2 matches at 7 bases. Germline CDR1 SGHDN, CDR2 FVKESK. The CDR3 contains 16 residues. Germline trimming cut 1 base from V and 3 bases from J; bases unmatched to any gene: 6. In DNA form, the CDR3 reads TGTGCCAGCAGCCAAGGTGGGCTAGCGGACTACAATGAGCAGTTCTTC. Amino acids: CASSQGGLADYNEQFF.

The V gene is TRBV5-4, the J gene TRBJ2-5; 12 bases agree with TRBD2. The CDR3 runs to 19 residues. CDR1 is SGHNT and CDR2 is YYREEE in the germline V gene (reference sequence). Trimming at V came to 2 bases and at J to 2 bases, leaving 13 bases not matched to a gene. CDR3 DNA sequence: TGTGCCAGCAGCTTTAATCTGGCTAGCGGGGGGGCGGTTCAAGAGACCCAGTACTTC. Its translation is CASSFNLASGGAVQETQYF.

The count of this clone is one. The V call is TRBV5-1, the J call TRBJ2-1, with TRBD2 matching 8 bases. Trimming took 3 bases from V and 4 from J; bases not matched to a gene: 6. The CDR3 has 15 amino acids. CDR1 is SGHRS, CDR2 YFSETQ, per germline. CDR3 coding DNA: TGCGCCAGCAGCTCTACCGGGACTAGTTACAATGAGCAGTTCTTC. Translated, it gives CASSSTGTSYNEQFF.

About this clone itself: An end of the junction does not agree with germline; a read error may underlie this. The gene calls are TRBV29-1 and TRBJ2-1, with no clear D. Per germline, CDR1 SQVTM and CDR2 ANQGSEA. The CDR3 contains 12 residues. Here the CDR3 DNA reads TGCAGCGTTCGAGGTTCCTACGATGAGCAGTTCTTC. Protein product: CSVRGSYDEQFF.

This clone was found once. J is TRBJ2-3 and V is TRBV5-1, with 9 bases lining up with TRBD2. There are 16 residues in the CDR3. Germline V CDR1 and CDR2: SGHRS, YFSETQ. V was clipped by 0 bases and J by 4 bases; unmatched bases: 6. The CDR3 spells CASSLEGRGGPDTQYF. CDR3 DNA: TGCGCCAGCAGCTTGGAAGGGCGGGGGGGCCCAGATACGCAGTATTTT.

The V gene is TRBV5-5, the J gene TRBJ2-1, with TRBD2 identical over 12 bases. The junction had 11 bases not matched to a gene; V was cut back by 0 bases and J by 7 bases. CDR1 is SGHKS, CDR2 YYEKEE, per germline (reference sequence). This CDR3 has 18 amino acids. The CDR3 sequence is CASSLERGASGRGNEQFF. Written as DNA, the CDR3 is TGTGCCAGCAGCTTGGAAAGGGGCGCTAGCGGGAGGGGAAATGAGCAGTTCTTC.